This TCR beta chain was found in a study of blood T cell repertoires in COVID-19. At the level of the study: Samples representing acute and convalescent COVID-19 were sourced from the United States, Italy and Spain.

The CDR3 has 14 residues. Per the germline V gene, CDR1 is SGHTA and CDR2 is FQGNSA. V gave up 3 bases and J gave up 4 bases; unmatched junction bases: 5. Study processing details: Researchers report that nucleated cell counts were estimated from reference gene primer amplification. The protocol was immunoSEQ multiplex PCR, while the TCRdb copy is restricted to in-frame clones and leaves out a portion. The DNA was the basis for D and trimming; V, J and clone size are from that table. In the table there are 330,000 or so clones, approximately 88% of which are singletons. The Seattle site enrolled patients during active infection and followed them longitudinally.

The sample taken for sequencing was peripheral blood. This rearrangement joins TRBV7-2 to TRBJ1-2, with TRBD1 matching 7 bases. This receptor was obtained from a young man with COVID-19, enrolled during active disease. The CDR3 DNA sequence: TGTGCCAGCAGCTTCCCGGGACAGTCCTATGGCTACACCTTC. This codes for CASSFPGQSYGYTF.